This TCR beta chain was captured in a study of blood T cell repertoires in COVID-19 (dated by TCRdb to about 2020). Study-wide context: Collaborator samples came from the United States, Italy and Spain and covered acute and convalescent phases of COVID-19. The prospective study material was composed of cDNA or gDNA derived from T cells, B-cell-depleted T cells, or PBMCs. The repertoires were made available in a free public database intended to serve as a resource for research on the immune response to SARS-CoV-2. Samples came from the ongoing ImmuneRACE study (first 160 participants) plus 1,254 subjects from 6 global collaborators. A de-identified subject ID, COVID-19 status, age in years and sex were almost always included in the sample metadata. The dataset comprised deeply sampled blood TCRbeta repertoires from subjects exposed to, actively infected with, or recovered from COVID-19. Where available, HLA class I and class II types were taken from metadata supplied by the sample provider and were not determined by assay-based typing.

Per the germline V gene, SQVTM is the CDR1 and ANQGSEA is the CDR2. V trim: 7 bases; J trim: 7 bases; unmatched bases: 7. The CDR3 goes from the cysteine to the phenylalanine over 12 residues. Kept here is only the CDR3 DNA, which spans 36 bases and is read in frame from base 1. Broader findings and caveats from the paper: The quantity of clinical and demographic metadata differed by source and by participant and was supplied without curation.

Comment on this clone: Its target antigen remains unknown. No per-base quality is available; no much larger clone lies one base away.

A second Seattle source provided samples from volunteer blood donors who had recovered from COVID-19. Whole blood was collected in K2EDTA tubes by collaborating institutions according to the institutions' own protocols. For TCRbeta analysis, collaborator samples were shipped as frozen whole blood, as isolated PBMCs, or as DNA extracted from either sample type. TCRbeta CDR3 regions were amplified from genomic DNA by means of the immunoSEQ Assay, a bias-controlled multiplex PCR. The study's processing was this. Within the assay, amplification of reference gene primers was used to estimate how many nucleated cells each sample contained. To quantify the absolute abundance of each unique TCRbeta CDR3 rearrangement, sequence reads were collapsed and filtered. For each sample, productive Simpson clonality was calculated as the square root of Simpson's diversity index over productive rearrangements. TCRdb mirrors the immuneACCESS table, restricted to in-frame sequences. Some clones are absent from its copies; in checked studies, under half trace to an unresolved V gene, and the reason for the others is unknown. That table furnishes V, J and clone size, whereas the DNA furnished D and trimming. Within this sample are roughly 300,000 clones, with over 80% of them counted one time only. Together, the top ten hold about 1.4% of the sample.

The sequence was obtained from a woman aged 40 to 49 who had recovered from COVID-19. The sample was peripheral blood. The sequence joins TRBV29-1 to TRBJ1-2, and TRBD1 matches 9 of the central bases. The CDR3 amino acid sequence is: CSDGTGIGGYTF. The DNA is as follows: TGCAGCGATGGGACAGGGATAGGTGGCTACACCTTC.